Listed here are 13 T cell receptor beta chains from one sample, sequenced in a study of beta chain features in type 1 diabetes. Investigators reverse transcribed all isolated RNA, so they sequenced expressed TCRB transcripts. The assay was immunoSEQ multiplex PCR, and TCRdb's table has in-frame clones only and misses some. The data hold just over 600,000 clones, with 15% to 19% observed a single time. The material sequenced was naive CD4+ T cells from blood. These receptors were obtained from a man between 18 and 35 years old in good health.

The V gene is TRBV5-1, the J gene TRBJ2-3, with D unresolved. The CDR3 sequence is 14 residues long. The V gene's germline CDR1 is SGHRS and CDR2 YFSETQ. Between the trimmed V and J ends, which lost 0 bases and 5 bases, there was a span of 10 bases. Here the CDR3 reads CASSLAGVGDTQYF. In DNA, the CDR3 is TGCGCCAGCAGCTTGGCTGGCGTCGGAGATACGCAGTATTTT.

This chain links TRBV6-6 with TRBJ2-7; perhaps TRBD1 as D (5 bases). Trimming shortened V by 8 bases and J by 6 bases, and 23 bases separated the two germline ends. CDR3 length: 15 amino acids. CDR1 MNHNY and CDR2 SVGAGI come from the germline V gene (reference sequence). CDR3 in amino acids: CASRDDRLKEAEQYF. As DNA, the CDR3 is TGTGCCAGCCGAGACGACAGATTAAAGGAAGCCGAGCAGTACTTC.

V and J are TRBV6-5 and TRBJ1-2; 7 nucleotides match TRBD1. The CDR3 spans 15 residues. Unmatched junction bases numbered 8, after V lost 5 bases and J lost 2 bases. Germline V gene sequence: CDR1 MNHEY, CDR2 SVGAGI. The CDR3 DNA reads as TGTGCCAGCAGTGGCAGGGACAGAAAAAACTATGGCTACACCTTC. Protein product: CASSGRDRKNYGYTF.

This sequence joins TRBV6-5 and TRBJ2-1, with unresolved D. This CDR3 is 13 amino acids long. Germline CDR1 reads MNHEY; CDR2 reads SVGAGI. V was shortened by 6 bases and J by 4 bases, with 10 bases between the two germline ends. CDR3 bases: TGTGCCAGCAGGAGACCCGGATACAATGAGCAGTTCTTC. It is translated as CASRRPGYNEQFF.

This clone was detected a few times. The V gene is TRBV7-9, the J gene TRBJ2-5, with 9 bases that match TRBD2. V lost 5 bases, J lost 3 bases, and 7 bases stayed unmatched. Germline assignment: CDR1 SEHNR and CDR2 FQNEAQ (reference sequence). The CDR3 has 15 residues. The CDR3 protein is CASSPKRLAEETQYF. CDR3 in DNA: TGTGCCAGCAGCCCTAAGCGACTAGCGGAAGAGACCCAGTACTTC.

This clone came up a few times. This chain links TRBV2 with TRBJ2-3; D call uncertain. With 0 bases removed from V and 4 bases from J, the gap between germline ends came to 8 bases. The germline V gene has CDR1 SNHLY and CDR2 FYNNEI. This CDR3 comprises 14 residues. CDR3 protein: CASSEARAPDTQYF. CDR3 sequence (DNA): TGTGCCAGCAGTGAAGCGCGAGCCCCAGATACGCAGTATTTT.

The table lists this clone with a few counts. The chain combines TRBV15 with TRBJ1-2; 9 bases align to TRBD1. Per germline, CDR1 LNHNV and CDR2 YYDKDF (reference sequence). Trimming took 0 bases from V and 6 from J; bases not matched to a gene: 8. CDR3 length: 16 residues. The DNA of the CDR3 is TGTGCCACCAGCAGAGATCCACAGGGGGCAGATAATGGCTACACCTTC. It encodes CATSRDPQGADNGYTF.

The chain is built from TRBV7-7 and TRBJ2-1; D gene uncertain. CDR1 is SSHAT, CDR2 FNYEAQ, per germline (reference sequence). This CDR3 region has 15 residues. V lost 3 bases and J lost 0, with 9 bases in between. The CDR3 bases are TGTGCCAGCAGCTTCTCTTGGAGCTCCTACAATGAGCAGTTCTTC. Its protein product is CASSFSWSSYNEQFF.

Many counts were recorded for this clone. Other DNA variants within this sample encode the same CDR3. This rearrangement joins TRBV7-9 to TRBJ2-7; D remains unclear. Germline V gives CDR1 SEHNR, CDR2 FQNEAQ (reference sequence). This CDR3 contains 12 residues. Trimming removed 0 bases at V and 4 bases at J, with 4 bases between. CDR3 in DNA: TGTGCCAGCAGCTTAGCTGCGTACGAGCAGTACTTC. Protein product: CASSLAAYEQYF.

This clone turned up a few times. This chain connects TRBV15 to TRBJ1-6; D is perhaps TRBD1 (6 bases). Germline V gene data show CDR1 as LNHNV and CDR2 as YYDKDF (reference sequence). The CDR3 totals 15 residues. The V end lost 0 bases, the J end lost 10 bases, and 13 bases lay between the germline ends. The CDR3 DNA follows: TGTGCCACCAGCAGAGATGCACAGGGTGGGTCACCCCTCCACTTT. Translated, it gives CATSRDAQGGSPLHF.

The CDR3 sequence is CASSSGQNYEQYF. DNA for the CDR3: TGTGCCAGCAGCTCGGGACAGAACTACGAGCAGTACTTC. The chain recombines TRBV11-2 with TRBJ2-7, with TRBD1 identical over 7 bases. Germline lookup yields CDR1 SGHAT and CDR2 FQNNGV. This CDR3 has 13 amino acids. The V gene end was trimmed by 4 bases and the J gene end by 3 bases; junction bases not matched to a gene: 3.

The rearrangement joins TRBV9 to TRBJ1-2; 7 bases map to TRBD1. The V gene end was trimmed by 4 bases and the J gene end by 4 bases; junction bases not matched to a gene: 13. There are 16 residues in the CDR3. The germline V gene has CDR1 SGDLS and CDR2 YYNGEE. The CDR3 nucleotides are TGTGCCAGCAGCACTGGACAGGCCACCGGGGGCTATGGCTACACCTTC. Encoded protein: CASSTGQATGGYGYTF.

The chain recombines TRBV2 with TRBJ2-4, with D possibly TRBD1 on 7 matching bases. Germline assignment: CDR1 SNHLY and CDR2 FYNNEI. V was pared by 6 bases and J by 1 base, with 16 bases between. The CDR3 spans 16 residues. This CDR3 reads CASSKGQEGAKNIQYF. The CDR3 DNA follows: TGTGCCAGCAGCAAAGGACAGGAGGGGGCCAAAAACATTCAGTACTTC.